This passage covers 14 T cell receptor beta chains from one sample sequenced in a study of blood T cell repertoires in COVID-19 (dated by TCRdb to 2019 to 2021). Libraries were prepared through the immunoSEQ multiplex PCR assay. This is the immuneACCESS table as TCRdb keeps it, with only in-frame sequences that have V and J called. A part of the clones is gone; compared with another copy, unresolved V genes explain less than half, and the rest is unexplained. The sample includes 100,000 to 150,000 clones, with roughly 82% observed a single time. Together, the top ten hold approximately 5.3% of the sample. Specimen: peripheral blood. The origin of the receptors is a human donor in a cohort sampled during active COVID-19.

V is TRBV18 and J is TRBJ2-7, with D tentatively TRBD2 (5 bases). CDR1 and CDR2 (germline): KGHSH, LQKENI. The CDR3 runs to 16 residues. V was pared by 0 bases and J by 5 bases, with 17 bases between. CDR3 sequence: CASSPPLGEGWDEQYF. CDR3 bases: TGTGCCAGCTCACCACCCTTGGGAGAGGGCTGGGACGAGCAGTACTTC.

V gene TRBV15 combines with J gene TRBJ1-1, with 8 nucleotides matching TRBD1. This CDR3 is built from 15 residues. Germline V CDR1 and CDR2: LNHNV, YYDKDF (reference sequence). V trimming: 1 base; J trimming: 4 bases; junction bases outside the gene matches: 5. CDR3 loop: CATSRVQGGGTEAFF. CDR3 in DNA: TGTGCCACCAGCAGAGTACAGGGGGGGGGCACTGAAGCTTTCTTT. Full variable domain (remainder filled in from reference TRBV15 and TRBJ1-1): DAMVIQNPRYQVTQFGKPVTLSCSQTLNHNVMYWYQQKSSQAPKLLFHYYDKDFNNEADTPDNFQSRRPNTSFCFLDIRSPGLGDTAMYLCATSRVQGGGTEAFFGQGTRLTVV.

This CDR3 reads CASRRWGGNQPQHF. CDR3 sequence (DNA): TGTGCCAGCAGACGGTGGGGGGGCAATCAGCCCCAGCATTTT. V and J are TRBV5-6 and TRBJ1-5, with D maybe TRBD1 (5 bases). This CDR3 contains 14 residues. Germline V gene sequence: CDR1 SGHDT, CDR2 YYEEEE. The V gene lost 5 bases and the J gene lost 2 bases, with 11 bases spanning the gap.

The chain has TRBV27 and TRBJ2-1, with TRBD2 identical over 11 bases. V lost 3 bases, J lost 6 bases, and 7 bases stayed unmatched. Germline V lookup: CDR1 MNHEY, CDR2 SMNVEV (reference sequence). The CDR3 covers 16 residues. CDR3 DNA: TGTGCCAGCAGTTTCCCCACTAGCGGGAGATCCAATGAGCAGTTCTTC. It is translated as CASSFPTSGRSNEQFF.

The chain is built from TRBV5-4 and TRBJ2-7; 12 nucleotides match TRBD2. J lost 3 bases, V lost 6 bases, and 7 bases had no gene match. In germline, CDR1 is SGHNT, CDR2 YYREEE (reference sequence). This CDR3 is built from 15 residues. CDR3 protein: CASTTTSGRDYEQYF. The DNA of the CDR3 is TGTGCCAGCACCACGACTAGCGGGAGAGACTACGAGCAGTACTTC.

This chain connects TRBV2 to TRBJ1-4; 7 nucleotides align to TRBD1. This CDR3 has 14 residues. The V and J ends lost 3 bases and 10 bases, in that order; junction bases with no gene match: 8. Germline CDR1 reads SNHLY; CDR2 reads FYNNEI. CDR3 DNA: TGTGCCAGCAGTGAGCCGACAGGGCAAGGAAAACTGTTTTTT. Amino acid sequence: CASSEPTGQGKLFF.

V and J are TRBV11-3 and TRBJ2-1; TRBD2 matches at 11 bases. Germline V gives CDR1 SGHNT, CDR2 YENEEA. The CDR3 length is 15 residues. J lost 5 bases, V lost 3 bases, and 3 bases had no gene match. The CDR3 is CASSFSGRGNNEQFF. CDR3 bases: TGTGCCAGCAGCTTTAGCGGGAGGGGAAACAATGAGCAGTTCTTC.

The chain carries TRBV5-1 and TRBJ1-1; D remains unclear. Deletions cut 6 bases from V and 2 bases from J, with 11 bases between. Germline V lookup: CDR1 SGHRS, CDR2 YFSETQ. The CDR3 has 13 amino acids. The CDR3 region is CASTDTLNTEAFF. The CDR3, as DNA: TGCGCCAGCACCGACACACTTAACACTGAAGCTTTCTTT.

In DNA, the CDR3 is TGTGCCAGCACAGAGACTAGCGTCAGCACAGATACGCAGTATTTT. Translating gives CASTETSVSTDTQYF. The J gene is TRBJ2-3, the V gene TRBV2; the match to TRBD2 covers 8 bases. CDR1 is SNHLY and CDR2 is FYNNEI in the germline V gene. The CDR3 loop spans 15 amino acids. The trim removed 7 bases at V and 0 bases at J, leaving 6 bases unmatched.

In this sample, this clone turned up a few times. The chain combines TRBV5-4 with TRBJ2-5; 8 bases match TRBD2. J was trimmed by 5 bases and V by 2 bases; bases with no gene match: 2. The germline CDR1 and CDR2 sequences are SGHNT and YYREEE (reference sequence). CDR3 length: 13 residues. CDR3: CASSFERGETQYF. In nucleotides, the CDR3 is TGTGCCAGCAGCTTCGAGCGGGGGGAGACCCAGTACTTC.

The rearrangement links TRBV5-1 to TRBJ2-2; D is possibly TRBD1 (6 bases). The CDR3 is 15 amino acids. V was trimmed by 3 bases and J by 7 bases, leaving 16 bases between them. Germline assignment: CDR1 SGHRS and CDR2 YFSETQ. CDR3: CASSYTAFRGGELFF. CDR3 sequence (DNA): TGCGCCAGCAGCTATACAGCCTTCAGGGGCGGGGAGCTGTTTTTT.

The chain recombines TRBV4-1 with TRBJ1-3, with D perhaps TRBD1 (5 bases). V lost 4 bases, J lost 0 bases, and 13 bases lay in between. The CDR3 is 16 amino acids. Germline V gene sequence: CDR1 MGHRA, CDR2 YSYEKL. The DNA of the CDR3 is TGCGCCAGCAGCCTACAGTACAGGAGCTCTGGAAACACCATATATTTT. Its protein is CASSLQYRSSGNTIYF.

This sequence joins TRBV7-3 and TRBJ2-5; perhaps TRBD2 as D (6 bases). Germline values: CDR1 SGHTA, CDR2 FQGTGA. Trimming pared 8 bases from V and 5 bases from J, leaving 15 bases between. The CDR3 covers 13 residues. CDR3 loop: CASGPGTGETQYF. CDR3 in DNA: TGTGCCAGCGGCCCCGGGACTGGGGAGACCCAGTACTTC.

This clone was observed a handful of times. The rearrangement links TRBV5-1 to TRBJ2-1; TRBD1 aligns across 7 bases. This CDR3 is 13 amino acids long. V trimming: 4 bases; J trimming: 12 bases; junction bases outside the gene matches: 10. Germline CDR1 SGHRS, CDR2 YFSETQ. The CDR3 spells CASSAPTGWRQFF. Here the CDR3 DNA reads TGCGCCAGCAGCGCACCGACAGGGTGGAGGCAGTTCTTC.